This TCR beta chain was sequenced in a study of persistence of HIV-infected CD4 T cells. Regarding the study as a whole: Antigen-responding cells were enriched for degenerate expanded CDR3beta sequences.

The libraries were made with immunoSEQ version 4 in survey mode. Data came from immunoSEQ multiplex PCR; TCRdb stores just in-frame clones and leaves some out. The sample lists about 36,000 clones, approximately 87% occurring once. Points on this clone: Its antigen is currently unknown.

The CDR3 runs to 15 residues. Per the germline V gene, CDR1 is LGHDT and CDR2 is YNNKEL (reference sequence). V gave up 5 bases and J gave up 3 bases; unmatched junction bases: 6. Overlapping HIV-1 Gag 15-mer peptides at approximately 1 ug per peptide per mL were used. Sorted nonresponding memory CD4+ T cells were CD40L-negative, CD69-negative, CD45RO-high. The J gene is TRBJ2-3, the V gene TRBV3-1 (or the pseudogene TRBV3-2), with 9 positions matching TRBD2. The sequences come from cultured CD4+ T cells from PBMCs, collected from a patient who received antiretroviral therapy. The receptor was derived from an adult with HIV. The donor label of this sample is uncertain. The CDR3: CASSWAGLATDTQYF. CDR3 in DNA: TGTGCCAGCAGCTGGGCGGGACTAGCAACAGATACGCAGTATTTT.